This TCR beta chain was captured in a study of blood T cell repertoires in COVID-19. Germline lookup yields CDR1 MNHEY and CDR2 SMNVEV (reference sequence). V was clipped by 5 bases and J by 7 bases; unmatched bases: 12. CDR3 size: 15 residues. The repertoire was sequenced with immunoSEQ multiplex PCR; TCRdb's copy has only in-frame clones and lacks some. The table shows approximately 170,000 clones, with around 84% occurring only once. This sequence was found in an elderly woman with COVID-19, enrolled during active disease. The chain links TRBV27 to TRBJ1-2; 8 nucleotides line up with TRBD1. The specimen sequenced was peripheral blood. CDR3 region: CASSPTGQGGSGYTF. CDR3 coding DNA: TGTGCCAGCAGTCCGACCGGACAGGGAGGTTCTGGCTACACCTTC.